Listed below are T cell receptor beta chains from one sample, sequenced in a study of CD8 T cells in Susac syndrome. TCRdb re-called the immunoSEQ multiplex PCR reads with MiXCR, one entry per CDR3 protein. Among approximately 300,000 distinct CDR3 sequences, approximately 90% were seen once, and the ten largest hold more than 0.15%. Sequencing was done on a sample of CD8+ T cells from PBMCs. These receptors all come from a human donor with multiple sclerosis. CDR3s include the opening cysteine and the closing phenylalanine or tryptophan. A D gene is named only where the DNA matches it firmly. Clone size is not always given. Where it is, it says once, few, many or a class for expanded clones.

TRBD1,.,TRBJ2-7,TRBV30,CAWNTGTGIHEQYF,TGTGCCTGGAATACCGGGACAGGGATCCACGAGCAGTACTTC
TRBD2,.,TRBJ2-5,TRBV12-3/TRBV12-4,CASSLAGVGETQYF,TGTGCCAGCAGTCTAGCGGGAGTGGGGGAGACCCAGTACTTC
.,.,TRBJ2-7,TRBV28,CASSPLRTASSYEQYF,TGTGCCAGCAGTCCACTTAGGACAGCAAGCTCCTACGAGCAGTACTTC
.,.,TRBJ2-4,TRBV15,CATADGAAVAKNIQYF,TGTGCCACCGCGGATGGGGCTGCAGTAGCCAAAAACATTCAGTACTTC
.,.,TRBJ1-3,TRBV28,CASSSPGLMGAGGNTIYF,TGTGCCAGCAGTTCCCCGGGACTGATGGGAGCGGGGGGAAACACCATATATTTT
.,.,TRBJ1-5,TRBV28,CASTLPAGEGSNQPQHF,TGTGCCAGCACCCTGCCGGCAGGGGAAGGGTCCAATCAGCCCCAGCATTTT
.,.,TRBJ2-1,TRBV3-1,CASSHRTGRGFGEQFF,TGTGCCAGCAGCCACCGTACGGGGAGAGGGTTTGGTGAGCAGTTCTTC
.,.,TRBJ1-5,TRBV12-3/TRBV12-4,CASSRIGSGNQPQHF,TGTGCCAGCAGTAGGATTGGGTCAGGCAATCAGCCCCAGCATTTT
.,.,TRBJ2-4,TRBV7-6,CASSLRADKNIQYF,TGTGCCAGCAGCTTGAGGGCTGACAAAAACATTCAGTACTTC
.,once,TRBJ2-7,TRBV19,CASSSPGLGYEQYF,TGTGCCAGTAGCTCGCCGGGACTGGGCTACGAGCAGTACTTC
TRBD2,.,TRBJ2-1,TRBV7-9,CASSLDGRANEQFF,TGTGCCAGCAGCTTAGACGGGAGGGCCAATGAGCAGTTCTTC
TRBD1,.,TRBJ2-1,TRBV2,CASRGTGDYNEQFF,TGTGCCAGCAGAGGGACAGGGGACTACAATGAGCAGTTCTTC
.,.,TRBJ1-6,TRBV19,CASSISGGNSPLHF,TGTGCCAGTAGTATCTCGGGAGGGAATTCACCCCTCCACTTT
TRBD1,few,TRBJ2-2,TRBV29-1,CSVRTGGDGGELFF,TGCAGCGTCCGGACAGGGGGCGATGGCGGGGAGCTGTTTTTT
TRBD2,once,TRBJ2-3,TRBV27,CASWGLAGDTDTQYF,TGTGCCAGCTGGGGACTAGCGGGAGACACAGATACGCAGTATTTT
.,.,TRBJ2-7,TRBV12-3/TRBV12-4,CASSPGGPGSYEQYF,TGTGCCAGCAGCCCCGGGGGTCCGGGCTCCTACGAGCAGTACTTC
TRBD1,.,TRBJ2-7,TRBV6-5,CASSGQGAIYEQYF,TGTGCCAGCAGTGGACAGGGGGCGATATACGAGCAGTACTTC
.,.,TRBJ2-1,TRBV5-8,CASSGITGWSYNEQFF,TGTGCCAGCAGCGGAATCACAGGGTGGAGTTACAATGAGCAGTTCTTC
.,.,TRBJ2-1,TRBV12-3/TRBV12-4,CASSFRQFF,TGTGCCAGCAGTTTTCGGCAGTTCTTC
.,.,TRBJ1-5,TRBV9,CASSGEDSDNQPQHF,TGTGCCAGCAGCGGGGAGGACAGTGACAATCAGCCCCAGCATTTT
TRBD1,.,TRBJ2-2,TRBV4-3,CASSQGQGVTGELFF,TGCGCCAGCAGCCAGGGACAGGGGGTTACCGGGGAGCTGTTTTTT
TRBD2,.,TRBJ2-7,TRBV5-4,CASRPAGVPYEQYF,TGTGCAAGCAGACCAGCGGGAGTCCCCTACGAGCAGTACTTC